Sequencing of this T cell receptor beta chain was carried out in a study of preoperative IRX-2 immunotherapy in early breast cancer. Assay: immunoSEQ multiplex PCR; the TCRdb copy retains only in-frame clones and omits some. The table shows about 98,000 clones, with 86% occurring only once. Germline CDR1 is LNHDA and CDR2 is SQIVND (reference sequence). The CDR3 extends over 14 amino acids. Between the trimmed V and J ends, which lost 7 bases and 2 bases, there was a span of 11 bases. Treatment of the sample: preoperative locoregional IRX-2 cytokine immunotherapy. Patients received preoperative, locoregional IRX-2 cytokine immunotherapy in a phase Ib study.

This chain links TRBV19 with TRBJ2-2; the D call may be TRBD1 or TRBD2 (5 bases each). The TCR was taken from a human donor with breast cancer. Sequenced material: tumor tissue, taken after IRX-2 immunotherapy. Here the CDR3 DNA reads TGTGCCAGTAAGGGACGGACAAACACCGGGGAGCTGTTTTTT. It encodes CASKGRTNTGELFF. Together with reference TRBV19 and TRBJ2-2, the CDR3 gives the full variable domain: DGGITQSPKYLFRKEGQNVTLSCEQNLNHDAMYWYRQDPGQGLRLIYYSQIVNDFQKGDIAEGYSVSREKKESFPLTVTSAQKNPTAFYLCASKGRTNTGELFFGEGSRLTVL.